This T cell receptor (beta chain) was documented in a study of shared clonotypes between healthy human individuals. Across the study: CD8 memory received one plate per donor, CD8 naive two, CD4 memory three and CD4 naive three.

Overall study results and limits: In general, naive subsets displayed greater estimated richness than memory subsets did.

V gave up 0 bases and J gave up 2 bases, with 11 bases separating them. CDR1 and CDR2 from the germline V gene are MNHNY and SVGAGI (reference sequence). The CDR3 is 15 residues long. Only in-frame clones appear in the TCRdb table, and some are missing; sequencing was by immunoSEQ multiplex PCR. The sample contains 500,000 to 700,000 clones, 95% of which appear only once. Naive CD8 isolation took CD45RO-negative cells positively selected for CCR7 and excluded terminally differentiated effector memory CD45RA+ cells. All donors were healthy HIV-negative adults lacking recent acute infections or vaccinations. A remark on this clone: Its antigen is still unknown.

The clonotype comes from a woman in her twenties or thirties in good health. The chain links TRBV6-6 to TRBJ2-7; D not resolved. The sequenced sample consisted of naive CD8+ T cells sorted from blood. The CDR3 here is CASSYSSNVAYEQYF. CDR3 nucleotide sequence: TGTGCCAGCAGTTACTCGTCAAACGTGGCCTACGAGCAGTACTTC.